This TCR beta chain was profiled in a study of blood T cell repertoires in COVID-19. Study background: The study drew acute and convalescent COVID-19 samples from the United States, Italy and Spain.

In its sample, this clone was seen a few times. This CDR3 region has 15 residues. Trimming cost V 1 base and J 2 bases, with 9 bases left between them. The germline CDR1 and CDR2 sequences are SGHTA and FQGNSA. In the original analysis: Reference gene primer amplification yielded estimated nucleated cell counts. Produced via immunoSEQ multiplex PCR; TCRdb's table is partial and in-frame only. D and trimming were read from the DNA, whereas the V and J calls and clone size are those reported in that table. The data contain about 160,000 clones, more than 80% of them seen just once; the ten biggest clones take up around 2.2%.

The rearrangement joins TRBV7-2 to TRBJ1-3; D not resolved. The receptor was isolated from a man aged 70 or older with acute or convalescent COVID-19. Sequencing was carried out using peripheral blood. The CDR3 DNA follows: TGTGCCAGCAGCTTAGGACCAGGTACTGGAAACACCATATATTTT. Its protein product is CASSLGPGTGNTIYF.